Below are 3 T cell receptor beta chains sequenced from a single sample in a study of cytomegalovirus exposure and HLA in healthy donors. The PCR contained 60 Vbeta and 13 Jbeta primers. The data were produced by immunoSEQ multiplex PCR, yet TCRdb's version contains in-frame clones alone and is incomplete. The sample has under 200,000 clones, roughly two thirds seen once. Sequencing was done on a sample of PBMCs. The origin of the receptors is a woman aged 18-29 years in good health and CMV-seropositive.

The chain uses TRBV7-6 and TRBJ1-4, with D unresolved. CDR1 SGHVS and CDR2 FNYEAQ come from the germline V gene. The CDR3 totals 16 residues. The V end lost 3 bases, the J end lost 6 bases, and 17 bases lay between the germline ends. The CDR3 DNA reads TGTGCCAGCAGCTTTAGTAGCGGGCCCGCCTATGAAAAACTGTTTTTT. Translated: CASSFSSGPAYEKLFF.

This chain connects TRBV5-1 to TRBJ2-1; D unclear. Per the germline V gene, CDR1 is SGHRS and CDR2 is YFSETQ. The CDR3 runs to 14 residues. Trimming removed 2 bases from V and 3 bases from J, with 9 bases in between. The CDR3 DNA sequence: TGCGCCAGCAGCTTACAGTCTCTCTACAATGAGCAGTTCTTC. This translates into CASSLQSLYNEQFF.

This clone was found a few times. The chain carries TRBV7-8 and TRBJ1-1; D gene uncertain. CDR1 SGHVS and CDR2 FQNEAQ come from the germline V gene. V lost 2 bases and J lost 1, with 14 bases in between. CDR3 length: 16 amino acids. The CDR3 loop reads CASSLFELRRNTEAFF. The CDR3 DNA is TGTGCCAGCAGCTTATTTGAGTTGAGGAGGAACACTGAAGCTTTCTTT.